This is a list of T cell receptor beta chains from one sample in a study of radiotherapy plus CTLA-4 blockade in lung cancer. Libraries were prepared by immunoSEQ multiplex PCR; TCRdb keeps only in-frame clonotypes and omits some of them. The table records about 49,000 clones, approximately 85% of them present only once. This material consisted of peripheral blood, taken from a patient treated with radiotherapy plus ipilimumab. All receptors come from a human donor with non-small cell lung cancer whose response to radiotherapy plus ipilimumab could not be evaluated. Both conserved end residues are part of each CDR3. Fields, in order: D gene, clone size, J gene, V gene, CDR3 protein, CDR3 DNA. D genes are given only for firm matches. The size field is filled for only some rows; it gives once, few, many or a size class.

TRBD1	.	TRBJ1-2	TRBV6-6	CASSPLGTGSGYTF	TGTGCCAGCAGTCCCCTCGGGACAGGGAGTGGCTACACCTTC
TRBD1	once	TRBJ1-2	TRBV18	CASSLQAGGERGYTF	TGTGCCAGCTCACTTCAGGCAGGGGGAGAACGTGGCTACACCTTC
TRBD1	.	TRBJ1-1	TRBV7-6	CASSLAATGTMNTEAFF	TGTGCCAGCAGCTTAGCGGCGACAGGGACGATGAACACTGAAGCTTTCTTT
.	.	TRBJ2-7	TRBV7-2	CASSSTRSDEQYF	TGTGCCAGCAGCTCGACTAGATCAGACGAGCAGTACTTC
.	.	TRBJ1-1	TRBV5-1	CASSYGGGDTEAFF	TGCGCCAGCAGCTACGGAGGGGGGGACACTGAAGCTTTCTTT
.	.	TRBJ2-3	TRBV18	CASSPLSTDTQYF	TGTGCCAGCTCACCCCTTAGCACAGATACGCAGTATTTT
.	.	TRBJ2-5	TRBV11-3	CASSLGSGQTQYF	TGTGCCAGCAGCTTAGGCTCAGGGCAGACCCAGTACTTC
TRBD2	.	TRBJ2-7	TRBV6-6	CASSYTTSGFYEQYF	TGTGCCAGCAGTTACACGACTAGCGGATTCTACGAGCAGTACTTC
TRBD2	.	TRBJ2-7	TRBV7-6	CASSLGAGVFSASYEQYF	TGTGCCAGCAGCTTAGGAGCGGGAGTTTTCTCGGCCTCCTACGAGCAGTACTTC
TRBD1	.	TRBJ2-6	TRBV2	CASRTGGTGGRSGANVLTF	TGTGCCAGCAGGACAGGGGGGACAGGGGGCCGTTCTGGGGCCAACGTCCTGACTTTC
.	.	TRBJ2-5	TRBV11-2	CASSFSGSQETQYF	TGTGCCAGCAGCTTTAGTGGGAGCCAAGAGACCCAGTACTTC
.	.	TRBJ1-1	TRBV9	CASSVGTDPNTEAFF	TGTGCCAGCAGCGTAGGTACAGATCCCAACACTGAAGCTTTCTTT
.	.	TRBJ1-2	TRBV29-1	CSVPQANYGYTF	TGCAGCGTACCACAGGCTAACTATGGCTACACCTTC
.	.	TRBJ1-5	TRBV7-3	CASSLDRNQPQHF	TGTGCCAGCAGCTTAGATCGGAATCAGCCCCAGCATTTT
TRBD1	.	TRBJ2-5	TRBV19	CASSTGTVDQYF	TGTGCCAGTAGTACCGGGACAGTCGACCAGTACTTC
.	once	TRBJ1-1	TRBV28	CASSFGGSPEAFF	TGTGCCAGCAGTTTCGGGGGGAGCCCTGAAGCTTTCTTT
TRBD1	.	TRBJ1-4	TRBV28	CASSSRQGGTNEKLFF	TGTGCCAGCAGTTCCCGACAGGGGGGGACTAATGAAAAACTGTTTTTT
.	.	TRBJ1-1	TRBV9	CASSPPVSEAFF	TGTGCCAGCAGCCCCCCCGTGTCTGAAGCTTTCTTT
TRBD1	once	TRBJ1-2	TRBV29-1	CSGIGGAGYGYTF	TGCAGCGGAATAGGGGGCGCCGGTTATGGCTACACCTTC
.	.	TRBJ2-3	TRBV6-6	CASSYLLGGTDTQYF	TGTGCCAGCAGTTACTTGCTTGGAGGCACAGATACGCAGTATTTT
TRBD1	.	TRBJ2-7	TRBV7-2	CASSLGQGPIYEQYF	TGTGCCAGCAGCTTAGGACAGGGGCCAATCTACGAGCAGTACTTC
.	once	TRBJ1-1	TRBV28	CASREGGMNTEAFF	TGTGCCAGCAGGGAGGGAGGAATGAACACTGAAGCTTTCTTT
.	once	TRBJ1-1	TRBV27	CASSFLPLGGTEAFF	TGTGCCAGCAGTTTTTTACCCCTCGGCGGGACTGAAGCTTTCTTT
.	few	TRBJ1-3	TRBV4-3	CASSQDPPGSGNTIYF	TGCGCCAGCAGCCAAGATCCCCCGGGGTCTGGAAACACCATATATTTT
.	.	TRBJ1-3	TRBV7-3	CASSLMGGSSGNTIYF	TGTGCCAGCAGCTTAATGGGGGGTTCCTCTGGAAACACCATATATTTT
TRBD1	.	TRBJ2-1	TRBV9	CASSTRTGVGNEQFF	TGTGCCAGCAGCACTCGGACAGGGGTGGGCAATGAGCAGTTCTTC
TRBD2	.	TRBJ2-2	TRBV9	CASSVLAANTGELFF	TGTGCCAGCAGCGTACTAGCGGCGAACACCGGGGAGCTGTTTTTT
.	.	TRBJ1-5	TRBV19	CASSIVPGKSNQPQHF	TGTGCCAGTAGTATAGTCCCAGGGAAGAGCAATCAGCCCCAGCATTTT
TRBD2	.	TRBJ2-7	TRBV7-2	CASSPYIGTSAEQYF	TGTGCCAGCAGCCCGTATATAGGGACTAGCGCCGAGCAGTACTTC
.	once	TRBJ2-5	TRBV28	CASTIPRGRGKETQYF	TGTGCCAGCACCATTCCAAGGGGGAGAGGGAAAGAGACCCAGTACTTC
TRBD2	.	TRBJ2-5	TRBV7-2	CASSRGTSGSRQETQYF	TGTGCCAGCAGCCGAGGGACTAGCGGGAGCCGCCAAGAGACCCAGTACTTC
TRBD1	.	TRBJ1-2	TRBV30	CAWIKTGAGREGYTF	TGTGCCTGGATCAAAACAGGGGCAGGCCGAGAAGGCTACACCTTC
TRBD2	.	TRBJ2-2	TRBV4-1	CASSQLREGLGGGELFF	TGCGCCAGCAGCCAATTGAGGGAGGGCCTGGGGGGCGGGGAGCTGTTTTTT
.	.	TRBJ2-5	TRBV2	CASSERRQAETQYF	TGTGCCAGCAGTGAAAGGCGACAGGCAGAGACCCAGTACTTC
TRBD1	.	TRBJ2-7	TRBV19	CASSTGWRRQGDYEQYF	TGTGCCAGTAGTACAGGATGGCGGAGACAGGGAGATTACGAGCAGTACTTC
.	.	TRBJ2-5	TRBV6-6	CASSQKETQYF	TGTGCCAGCAGCCAAAAAGAGACCCAGTACTTC
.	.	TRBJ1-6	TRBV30	CAWRGPGTENSPLHF	TGTGCCTGGAGAGGCCCCGGGACTGAAAATTCACCCCTCCACTTT
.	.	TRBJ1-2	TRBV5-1	CASSVDPTVNYGYTF	TGCGCCAGCAGCGTAGACCCGACAGTTAACTATGGCTACACCTTC
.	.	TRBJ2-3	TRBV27	CASRLQSTDTQYF	TGTGCCAGCAGACTGCAATCCACAGATACGCAGTATTTT
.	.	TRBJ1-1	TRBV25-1	CASSERGSTEAFF	TGTGCCAGCAGTGAACGGGGGTCCACTGAAGCTTTCTTT
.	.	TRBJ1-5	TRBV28	CASTAGARNQPQHF	TGTGCCAGCACCGCAGGGGCCAGAAATCAGCCCCAGCATTTT